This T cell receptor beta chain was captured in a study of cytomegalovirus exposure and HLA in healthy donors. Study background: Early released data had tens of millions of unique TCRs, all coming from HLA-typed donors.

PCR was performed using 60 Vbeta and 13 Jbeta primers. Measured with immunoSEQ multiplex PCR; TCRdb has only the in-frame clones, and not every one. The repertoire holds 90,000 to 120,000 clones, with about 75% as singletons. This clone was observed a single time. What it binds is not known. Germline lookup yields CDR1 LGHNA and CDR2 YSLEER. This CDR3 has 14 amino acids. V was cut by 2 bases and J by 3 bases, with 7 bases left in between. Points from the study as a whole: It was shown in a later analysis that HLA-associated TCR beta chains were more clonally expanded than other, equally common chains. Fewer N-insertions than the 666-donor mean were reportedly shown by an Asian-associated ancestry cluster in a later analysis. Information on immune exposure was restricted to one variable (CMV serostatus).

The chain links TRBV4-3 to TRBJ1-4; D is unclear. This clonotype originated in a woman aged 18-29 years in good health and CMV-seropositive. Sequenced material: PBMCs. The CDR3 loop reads CASSQPGPNEKLFF. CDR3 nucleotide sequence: TGCGCCAGCAGCCAACCTGGGCCTAATGAAAAACTGTTTTTT.